These T cell receptor beta chains were read from a single sample in a study of monozygotic twins with inflammatory bowel disease. Reprocessing the 5' RACE reads, TCRdb reports a single entry for every CDR3 protein and omits DNA. The sample data list about 200,000 distinct CDR3 sequences. Material: blood. Receptors were obtained from a human donor with ulcerative colitis or Crohn's disease, or a healthy co-twin of an affected twin (not recorded which). Both conserved end residues are part of each CDR3.

j_gene	v_gene	CDR3aa
TRBJ1-4	TRBV11-2	CASSLGASSEKLFF
TRBJ1-2	TRBV27	CASSPEVAISLGGYTF
TRBJ1-2	TRBV20-1	CSAREGGIGGYTF
TRBJ2-7	TRBV7-8	CASSYTQTDRRRYF
TRBJ1-3	TRBV6-1	CASSATASGNTIYF
TRBJ1-3	TRBV20-1	CSAWDGYSGNTIYF
TRBJ2-7	TRBV20-1	CSASVTPNSYEQYF
TRBJ1-6	TRBV18	CASTTLLGDNSPLHF
TRBJ1-2	TRBV29-1	CSVEGDYGYTF
TRBJ2-3	TRBV7-3	CASSSGIPGADTQYF
TRBJ1-5	TRBV20-1	CSARETETLVSQPQHF
TRBJ1-2	TRBV12-3/TRBV12-4	CASSLDSISGYTF
TRBJ2-7	TRBV6-5	CASSYSPGFTYEQYF
TRBJ2-5	TRBV2	CASRPGTVETQYF
TRBJ2-5	TRBV27	CASRPAGTQETQYF
TRBJ1-2	TRBV6-5	CASSLRWTVGYTF
TRBJ1-5	TRBV29-1	CSVEGMLGQPQHF
TRBJ1-2	TRBV5-1	CASSATGPPGYGYTF
TRBJ2-3	TRBV25-1	CASSAPGGTQYF
TRBJ2-7	TRBV7-9	CASSPNQAYEQYF
TRBJ1-2	TRBV19	CASSTGQRIGYGYTF
TRBJ2-1	TRBV20-1	CSARLAGGRDSYNEQFF
TRBJ1-5	TRBV5-1	CASSLGVAGMEPQHF
TRBJ1-2	TRBV7-2	CASSSNQGYGYTF
TRBJ2-1	TRBV20-1	CSPEPPGRGNEQFF
TRBJ2-7	TRBV7-6	CASSQLQSGYEQYF
TRBJ1-2	TRBV29-1	CSVETSPYGYTF
TRBJ2-1	TRBV5-5	CASTDRVYNEQFF
TRBJ1-1	TRBV7-6	CASSPRRGWRNTEAFF
TRBJ1-1	TRBV20-1	CSASRQPNTEAFF
TRBJ2-1	TRBV7-2	CASSLAGKGGDEQFF
TRBJ2-2	TRBV7-3	CASSFLGVTGELFF
TRBJ2-5	TRBV12-3/TRBV12-4	CASSFSGGETQYF
TRBJ2-5	TRBV10-3	CAISDAGAGETQYF
TRBJ2-5	TRBV7-8	CASSPQTGLRNRETQYF
TRBJ2-2	TRBV7-2	CASSRKREGTGELFF
TRBJ2-5	TRBV6-5	CATGQGMETQYF
TRBJ1-1	TRBV15	CATSRDRGAEAFF
TRBJ2-1	TRBV5-1	CASSVTSGVRVNEQFF
TRBJ2-1	TRBV11-1	CASTSGSYGNEQFF
TRBJ1-2	TRBV20-1	CSAREVPGGGNYGYTF
TRBJ2-1	TRBV2	CASTLSSRGSYNEQFF
TRBJ2-2	TRBV24-1	CATRTGSNTGELFF
TRBJ2-2	TRBV19	CASSKADTGELFF
TRBJ2-1	TRBV6-5	CASSLLGTHYNEQFF
TRBJ1-5	TRBV6-1	CASSGGLRGSNQPQHF
TRBJ2-1	TRBV12-3/TRBV12-4	CASSLWVDEQFF
TRBJ2-1	TRBV3-1	CASSHRLAAYNEQFF
TRBJ2-7	TRBV15	CATSRLGTGNYEQYF
TRBJ2-3	TRBV27	CARQAAPPDTQYF
TRBJ2-7	TRBV10-3	CAISESTSAYEQYF
TRBJ2-5	TRBV5-1	CASSREQETQYF
TRBJ2-1	TRBV7-8	CASSSTAASNEQFF